Sequencing of this T cell receptor (beta chain) was carried out in a study of blood T cells in healthy people across ages. The CDR3 sequence is 15 residues long. This clonotype was detected a few times. Alongside a J-beta primer mix, a sample-barcoded 5' primer served in a second PCR lasting about 6 to 12 cycles. TCRdb re-analysed the 5' RACE reads in MiXCR, keeping a single row per CDR3 protein. The table has roughly 900,000 distinct CDR3 sequences, 40% to 60% seen once. Sample: blood. The J gene is TRBJ2-3, the V gene TRBV21-1; no check of the table's D call, TRBD1, against the DNA was made. TRBV21-1 counts as a pseudogene. This receptor was obtained from a man aged 25-40 years in good health. CDR3 coding DNA: TGTGCCAGCAGCAAAGGGGACAGAACTCCCTATACGCAGTATTTT. Protein product: CASSKGDRTPYTQYF.